This T cell receptor beta chain was captured by sequencing in a study of shared clonotypes between healthy human individuals (dated by TCRdb to about 2020). About the investigation overall: Three men and two women, aged 18 to 49 years, made up the cohort. For each donor, three plates each were used for CD4 naive and CD4 memory, two plates were used for CD8 naive, and one plate was used for CD8 memory. To estimate repertoire size and how much clonotype sharing occurs between individuals, the study deeply sequenced the blood TCR repertoires of five or six healthy adults. To increase sequencing depth and limit assay-specific biases, TCR repertoire library preparation and sequencing were carried out by different laboratories using diverse techniques. Per donor, leukapheresis produced somewhere between about 0.8 and 9 billion PBMCs. Findings and caveats that apply to the study as a whole: Pairwise subsampling led to the expectation that sequencing depth would affect the degree of clonotype sharing among donors. Because the study included only a small number of donors, the genetic and exposure-history diversity represented was limited. When several donors were compared, the shared fraction of clonotypes was around 5% for naive CD4, 3% to 4% for naive CD8, more than 2% for memory CD4, and 0.3% to 0.5% for memory CD8. Naive subsets generally had larger estimated clonotype richness than memory subsets. Compared with non-shared clonotypes, the clonotypes found in all four sorted-subset donors had higher generation probabilities. Sampling was restricted to blood, and TCR repertoires in tissue are likely to differ from TCR repertoires in blood. Even with the large sequencing depth, rarefaction of the sorted-subset datasets indicated that sequencing was incomplete.

The donors were healthy, HIV-negative adults who had no recently reported acute infections or vaccinations. Every donor was a Caucasian adult living in Nashville, Tennessee, USA. Magnetic negative selection was used to enrich CD4+ T cells, after which naive cells were positively selected on CD45RA and the negative fraction became the memory subset. Blood was obtained by leukapheresis, after which PBMCs were separated by Ficoll-Histopaque density gradient centrifugation and cryopreserved in liquid nitrogen vapor phase. Analytical flow cytometry was used to check the purity and quantity of each magnetically sorted T cell population. From each sorted fraction, genomic DNA was isolated and quantified by UV absorbance on a Nanodrop 2000c. The germline V gene gives CDR1 as SGHRS and CDR2 as YFSETQ. V is clipped by 3 bases and J by 10 bases, and the sequence between their germline boundaries is 11 bases long. Its CDR3 holds 13 amino acids, cysteine through phenylalanine. The DNA shown is the 39-base CDR3, in frame from base 1.

To note about this clone: Its target antigen remains unknown. No much larger clone is present one base from it, and per-base qualities are unavailable.

Using the deep immunoSEQ assay, multiplex PCR amplified TCR CDR3 regions from genomic DNA. Genomic DNA extracted from each cell subset was distributed evenly over all wells of several immunoSEQ 96-well plates, and each plate served as one replicate. For sorted subsets, each replicate PCR was loaded with about 0.2 ug genomic DNA, equivalent to about 33,000 T cell genomes. Purified libraries were quantified with a Qubit 3.0 fluorometer, sized on a Bioanalyzer 2100, and re-quantified with the KAPA Library Quantification kit. Each immunoSEQ 96-well plate was sequenced on its own single-read 150-cycle Illumina NextSeq 550 flow cell. The source study handled its data this way. Because only junctional sequences without quality scores were contained in the immunoSEQ output, filtering matching that applied to full-length reads could not be performed. To assign V/J genes and CDR3, sequences were annotated using PyIR, a Python wrapper for IgBLAST v1.9, with IMGT germline references. Reads with weak V/J assignments (E-value above 1e-6), missing CDR3, stop codons, out-of-frame junctions, or ambiguous translated residues were removed. V3J clonotypes were defined by identical inferred V gene, J gene, and CDR3 amino acid sequence. Percentage overlap between repertoires was calculated by dividing the number of shared unique clonotypes by the size of the smaller repertoire. Three approaches were used to assess repertoire richness: RTK rarefaction, the Chao1 estimator, and Recon v2.1 estimates of unobserved clonotypes. Generation probabilities were computed with OLGA for all TCRbeta clonotypes obtained by the gDNA method from a few donors. Imported from immuneACCESS, the table was reduced by TCRdb to in-frame sequences with V and J called. These copies leave out some clones; in studies compared against another copy, an unresolved V gene accounts for under half, and the cause of the remainder is not known. The V and J calls and clone size come from that table; D and trimming were worked out from the DNA. The sample table shows about 1 million clones, and about 80% are seen once. The ten biggest clones cover less than 1.5% of the sample.

The specimen was memory CD4+ T cells sorted from blood. The label giving this sample's cell subset or site can be read as: CD45RA-negative fraction. The origin of this receptor is a man in his late teens or twenties in good health. The chain links TRBV5-1 with TRBJ1-6; no D gene is confidently identified. The CDR3 region reads CASSWTASSPLHF. The DNA is TGCGCCAGCAGCTGGACTGCTAGCTCACCCCTCCACTTT.